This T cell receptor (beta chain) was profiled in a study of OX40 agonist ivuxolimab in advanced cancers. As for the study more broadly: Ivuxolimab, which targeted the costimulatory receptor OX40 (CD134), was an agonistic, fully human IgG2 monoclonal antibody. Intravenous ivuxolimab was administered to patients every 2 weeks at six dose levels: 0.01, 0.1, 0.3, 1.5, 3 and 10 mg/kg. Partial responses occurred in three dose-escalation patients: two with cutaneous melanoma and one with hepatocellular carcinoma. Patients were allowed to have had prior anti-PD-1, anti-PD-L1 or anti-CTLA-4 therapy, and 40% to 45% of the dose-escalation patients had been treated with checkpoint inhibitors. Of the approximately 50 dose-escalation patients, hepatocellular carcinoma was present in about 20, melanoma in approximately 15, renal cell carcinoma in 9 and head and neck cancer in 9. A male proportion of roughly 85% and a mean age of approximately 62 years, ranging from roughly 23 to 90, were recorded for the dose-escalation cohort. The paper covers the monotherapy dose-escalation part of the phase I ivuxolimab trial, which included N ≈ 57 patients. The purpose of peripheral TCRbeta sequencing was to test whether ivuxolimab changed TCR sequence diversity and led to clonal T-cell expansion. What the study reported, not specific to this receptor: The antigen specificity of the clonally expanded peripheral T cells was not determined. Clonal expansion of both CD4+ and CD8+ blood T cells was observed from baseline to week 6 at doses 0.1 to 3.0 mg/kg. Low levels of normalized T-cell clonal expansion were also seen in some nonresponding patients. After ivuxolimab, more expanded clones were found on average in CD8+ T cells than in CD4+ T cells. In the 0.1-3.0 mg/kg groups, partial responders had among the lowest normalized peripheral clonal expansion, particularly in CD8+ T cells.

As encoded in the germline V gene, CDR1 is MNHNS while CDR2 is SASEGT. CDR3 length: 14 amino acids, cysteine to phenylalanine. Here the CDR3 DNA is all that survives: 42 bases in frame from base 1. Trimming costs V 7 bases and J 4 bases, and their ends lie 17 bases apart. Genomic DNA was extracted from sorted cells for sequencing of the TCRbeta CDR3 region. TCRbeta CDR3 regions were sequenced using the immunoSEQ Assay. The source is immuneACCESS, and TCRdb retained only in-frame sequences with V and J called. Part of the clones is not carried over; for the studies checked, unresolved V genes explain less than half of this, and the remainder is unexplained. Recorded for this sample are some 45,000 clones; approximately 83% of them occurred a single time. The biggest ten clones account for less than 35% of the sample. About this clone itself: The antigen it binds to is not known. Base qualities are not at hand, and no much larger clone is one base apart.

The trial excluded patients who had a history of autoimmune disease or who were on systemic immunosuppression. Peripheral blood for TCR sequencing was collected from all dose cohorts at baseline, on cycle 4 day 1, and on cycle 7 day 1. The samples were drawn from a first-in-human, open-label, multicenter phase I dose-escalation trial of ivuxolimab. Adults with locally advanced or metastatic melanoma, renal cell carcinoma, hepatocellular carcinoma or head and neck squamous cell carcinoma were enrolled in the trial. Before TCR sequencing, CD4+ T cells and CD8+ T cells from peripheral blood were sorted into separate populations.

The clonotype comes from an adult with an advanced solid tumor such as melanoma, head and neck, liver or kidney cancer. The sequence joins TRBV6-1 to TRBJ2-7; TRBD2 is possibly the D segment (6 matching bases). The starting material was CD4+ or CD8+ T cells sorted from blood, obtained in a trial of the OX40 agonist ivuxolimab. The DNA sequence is TGTGCCAGCACCCCGCGGGGACGGACATACGAGCAGTACTTC. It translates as CASTPRGRTYEQYF.